This T cell receptor (beta chain) was documented in a study of technical replicates of blood from a few donors. As to this clone: The germline gene is not matched at one end of the junction; a read error may be the cause.

Germline V CDR1 and CDR2: GTSNPN, SVGIG (reference sequence). The CDR3 has 14 amino acids. Method: immunoSEQ multiplex PCR; TCRdb's copy keeps in-frame clones and lacks some. In the table there are about 79,000 clones, under 95% of which are singletons. The TCR was taken from a human donor in good health. The rearrangement joins TRBV30 to TRBJ2-7; 8 positions match TRBD2. The source material was T cells isolated from PBMCs. The CDR3 protein is CARSTGTSRHEQYF. In DNA form, the CDR3 reads TGTGCCCGGAGCACCGGGACTAGTCGGCACGAGCAGTACTTC.